These 18 T cell receptor beta chains originate from one sample sequenced in a study of T cells in women clearing cervical HPV infection. This table comes from immunoSEQ multiplex PCR, and its TCRdb copy is limited to in-frame clones, with some not included. The specimen's table records about 25,000 clones. Sequencing input: blood buffy coat. The receptors originated from a woman between 18 and 75 years old with a cervical HPV16 infection that either progressed to CIN3+ or cleared (not recorded which).

Note on this clone: The CDR3 extends 3 residues past the end of the read, so its final part is completed from the germline J gene. This chain uses TRBV20-1 with TRBJ2-3; 7 nucleotides line up with TRBD1. CDR3 length: 12 amino acids. V was clipped by 8 bases and J by 5 bases; unmatched bases: 7. Germline loops: CDR1 DFQATT, CDR2 SNEGSKA (reference sequence). The CDR3 bases that were read are TGCAGTACGTACCACAGGGGAGATACG. It yields the protein CSTYHRGDT. The entire CDR3 protein is CSTYHRGDTQYF.

Worth noting for this clone: The CDR3 is cut off 3 residues early in the read; its end comes from the germline J gene. The chain uses TRBV6-1 and TRBJ2-5, with D uncertain. The CDR3 has 15 amino acids. V was pared by 3 bases and J by 2 bases, with 13 bases between. The germline V gene has CDR1 MNHNS and CDR2 SASEGT. The CDR3 region is CASSDSLTEQETQYF. The DNA read from the CDR3 is TGTGCCAGCAGTGACAGCTTAACAGAACAAGAGACC.

For this clone: Read coverage stops 3 residues before the CDR3 terminus; the germline J gene supplies the remainder. V and J are TRBV14 and TRBJ1-2, with TRBD1 matching 7 bases. There are 16 residues in the CDR3. The germline V gene has CDR1 SGHDN and CDR2 FVKESK. CDR3 DNA, as far as it was read: TGTGCCAGCAGCCAAGATACAGGGGTTCTCGTGAGGGAC. This sequence encodes CASSQDTGVLVRD. The entire CDR3 protein reads CASSQDTGVLVRDYTF.

For this clone: The sequence runs out 3 residues before the end of the CDR3; the remainder is reconstructed from the germline J gene. The chain combines TRBV30 with TRBJ2-7; D is perhaps TRBD1 (5 bases). This CDR3 is 14 amino acids long. Germline-derived CDR1 and CDR2 are GTSNPN and SVGIG (reference sequence). Trimming shortened V by 0 bases and J by 6 bases, and 15 bases separated the two germline ends. Incomplete CDR3 DNA: TGTGCCTGGAGTGTACTCTCAGGGTATAGCGAG. Translating gives CAWSVLSGYSE. In full, the CDR3 reads CAWSVLSGYSEQYF.

The CDR3 DNA, read in part, is TGTGCCAGCAGCTTAGGTCCCAGGGCCTATGGC. The encoded protein is CASSLGPRAYG. The CDR3 as a whole reads CASSLGPRAYGYTF. The chain recombines TRBV7-2 with TRBJ1-2; tentative D call: TRBD1 (5 bases). The CDR3 end falls 3 residues outside the read, so it is completed with the germline J gene. CDR1 is SGHTA and CDR2 is FQGNSA in the germline V gene. Deletions cut 1 base from V and 4 bases from J, with 10 bases between. This CDR3 contains 14 residues.

In the case of this clone: The read falls 3 residues short of the CDR3 end, and the missing part is taken from the germline J gene. The chain joins TRBV7-9 to TRBJ2-2, with TRBD2 as a possible D gene (5 bases). Looked up from germline, CDR1 is SEHNR and CDR2 is FQNEAQ (reference sequence). The CDR3 covers 13 residues. This CDR3 is CASSWAAGEGLFF. The CDR3 DNA, read in part, is TGTGCCAGCAGCTGGGCGGCCGGGGAAGGG.

A remark on this clone: With the read ending 3 residues before the CDR3 end, the germline J gene is used to fill in that end. The chain combines TRBV13 with TRBJ1-5; D is ambiguous. The V gene's germline CDR1 is PRHDT and CDR2 FYEKMQ (reference sequence). Trimming took off 3 bases at V and 2 bases at J, with 5 bases between the two ends. The CDR3 is 13 amino acids. CDR3 sequence: CASSFQGNQPQHF. The part of the CDR3 DNA that was read is TGTGCCAGCAGCTTTCAGGGCAATCAGCCC.

On this clone: The read stops 3 residues short of the end of the CDR3; the missing end is completed from the germline J gene. The chain uses TRBV18 and TRBJ2-1, with TRBD1 matching 7 bases. The length of the CDR3 is 16 residues. With V trimmed by 1 base and J by 1 base, 4 bases remained unmatched. Germline V lookup: CDR1 KGHSH, CDR2 LQKENI. The chain's CDR3 is CASSPRGGSSYNEQFF. The DNA read from the CDR3 is TGTGCCAGCTCACCACGAGGGGGCAGTTCCTACAATGAG. Full variable domain (missing parts from reference TRBV18 and TRBJ2-1): NAGVMQNPRHLVRRRGQEARLRCSPMKGHSHVYWYRQLPEEGLKFMVYLQKENIIDESGMPKERFSAEFPKEGPSILRIQQVVRGDSAAYFCASSPRGGSSYNEQFFGPGTRLTVL.

Turning to this clone: The read ends 3 residues shy of where the CDR3 ends; the end is completed using the germline J gene. The V gene is TRBV7-8, the J gene TRBJ1-2, with a tentative D call TRBD1 (6 bases). The CDR3 has 13 amino acids. V was cut by 4 bases and J by 5 bases, with 11 bases left in between. From germline, CDR1 is SGHVS and CDR2 FQNEAQ. CDR3 DNA (partial): TGTGCCAGCAGCTCAGGGACAAGATATGGC. Its protein product is CASSSGTRYG. The whole CDR3 reads CASSSGTRYGYTF. Full variable domain (outside the CDR3, taken from reference TRBV7-8 and TRBJ1-2): GAGVSQSPRYKVAKRGQDVALRCDPISGHVSLFWYQQALGQGPEFLTYFQNEAQLDKSGLPSDRFFAERPEGSVSTLKIQRTQQEDSAVYLCASSSGTRYGYTFGSGTRLTVV.

To note about this clone: The read is 3 residues too short to cover the CDR3 end, so that end is filled in from the germline J gene. The V and J genes are TRBV19 and TRBJ2-1; maybe TRBD2 (6 bases). Germline loops: CDR1 LNHDA, CDR2 SQIVND (reference sequence). V was clipped by 5 bases and J by 5 bases, with 19 bases between them. This CDR3 comprises 16 residues. The CDR3 loop reads CASSPQLAPTNNEQFF. CDR3 bases read: TGTGCCAGTAGTCCCCAACTAGCCCCTACCAACAATGAG.

With regard to this clone: The CDR3 goes on 3 residues after the read ends, and that part is filled in from the germline J gene. This chain links TRBV20-1 with TRBJ1-4; 10 bases are a match to TRBD1. The CDR3 runs 14 residues. Germline-derived CDR1 and CDR2 are DFQATT and SNEGSKA (reference sequence). The J segment lost 7 bases and the V segment lost 5 bases, leaving 7 bases of the junction unmatched. CDR3 DNA, as far as it was read: TGCAGTGCTGTTCCCGGGACAGGGGTTGAAAAA. It yields the protein CSAVPGTGVEK. The full CDR3 sequence reads CSAVPGTGVEKLFF.

As for this clone: The DNA ends 3 residues before the CDR3 does, and the rest of the CDR3 is filled in from the germline J gene. The genes are TRBV19 and TRBJ2-2; 8 positions match TRBD1. Germline V gene lookup returns CDR1 LNHDA and CDR2 SQIVND (reference sequence). This CDR3 spans 14 amino acids. The chain's CDR3 is CASSRTGRDEKLFF. The DNA read from the CDR3 is TGTGCCAGTAGTAGGACAGGGCGGGATGAAAAG.

CDR3 DNA (partial): TGTGCCAGCAGCTTAGCAGCGGGACTCTTGGAGACG. Its protein is CASSLAAGLLET. The complete CDR3 reads CASSLAAGLLETQYF. The rearrangement joins TRBV7-6 to TRBJ2-3, with 7 bases fitting TRBD2. The read stops 3 residues short of the end of the CDR3; the missing end is completed from the germline J gene. The germline CDR1 and CDR2 sequences are SGHVS and FNYEAQ. The CDR3 loop spans 15 amino acids.

Worth noting for this clone: The read ends 3 residues shy of where the CDR3 ends; the end is completed using the germline J gene. The rearrangement uses TRBV7-2 and TRBJ2-7; D is unresolved. Germline loops: CDR1 SGHTA, CDR2 FQGNSA. The V gene lost 2 bases and the J gene lost 4 bases, with 6 bases spanning the gap. CDR3 length: 12 amino acids. The CDR3 DNA, read in part, is TGTGCCAGCAGCTTAACTCGTTACGAG. This codes for CASSLTRYE. The whole CDR3 region reads CASSLTRYEQYF.

A word on this clone: The missing CDR3 end, 3 residues past where the read stops, is filled in from the germline J gene. The chain uses TRBV29-1 and TRBJ2-5, with D unclear. Looked up from germline, CDR1 is SQVTM and CDR2 is ANQGSEA. This CDR3 is built from 13 residues. Deletions cut 4 bases from V and 1 base from J, with 10 bases between. The DNA read from the CDR3 is TGCAGCGTTGGTTACGGTTTCCAAGAGACC. Translated, it gives CSVGYGFQET. The entire CDR3 reads CSVGYGFQETQYF.

Worth noting for this clone: Read coverage stops 3 residues before the CDR3 terminus; the germline J gene supplies the remainder. The chain is built from TRBV5-1 and TRBJ2-5; D is ambiguous. Trimming removed 4 bases from V and 0 bases from J, with 4 bases in between. This CDR3 comprises 12 residues. CDR1 and CDR2 (germline): SGHRS, YFSETQ. The CDR3 sequence is CASSPDQETQYF. Incomplete CDR3 DNA: TGCGCCAGCAGCCCCGACCAAGAGACC.

About this clone: The CDR3 end is not reached by the read, which stops 3 residues before it; the germline J gene fills it in. This chain links TRBV10-1 with TRBJ2-2; perhaps TRBD1 as D (8 bases). CDR1 is WNHNN and CDR2 is SYGVQD in the germline V gene (reference sequence). Trimming pared 8 bases from V and 3 bases from J, leaving 13 bases between. This CDR3 spans 14 amino acids. This CDR3 reads CASGQGGDTGELFF. The sequenced CDR3 bases are TGCGCCAGCGGACAGGGAGGGGACACCGGGGAG.

CDR3 bases read: TGTGCCAGTAGTATCCGGGACAACTCCTACGAG. Protein: CASSIRDNSYE. The whole CDR3 protein reads CASSIRDNSYEQYF. V and J are TRBV19 and TRBJ2-7; TRBD1 might be the D (6 bases). The read ends 3 residues early relative to the CDR3; the germline J gene fills the gap. Germline CDR1 is LNHDA and CDR2 is SQIVND (reference sequence). The CDR3 has 14 amino acids. V lost 3 bases and J lost 0, with 9 bases in between. Complete variable domain (other parts from reference TRBV19 and TRBJ2-7): DGGITQSPKYLFRKEGQNVTLSCEQNLNHDAMYWYRQDPGQGLRLIYYSQIVNDFQKGDIAEGYSVSREKKESFPLTVTSAQKNPTAFYLCASSIRDNSYEQYFGPGTRLTVT.